This entry concerns a single TCR beta chain. No antigen is known for it. Germline V gene sequence: CDR1 LNHDA, CDR2 SQIVND (reference sequence). This CDR3 region has 12 residues. Trimming took off 0 bases at V and 8 bases at J, with 7 bases between the two ends. This sample stems from a study of T cell repertoires in cytomegalovirus infection. MiXCR, run by TCRdb on the reads, gives a single entry per CDR3 protein. The sample records roughly 570,000 distinct CDR3 sequences, approximately 40% being singletons. The specimen was cultured PBMCs, collected from culture after CMV antigen stimulation. V gene TRBV19 combines with J gene TRBJ1-1; no clear D gene. The sequence came from a human donor in good health (CMV status not recorded). Some clones in this sample may be carry-over from other donors' samples. CDR3: CASSIDRLEAFF. The DNA of the CDR3 is TGTGCCAGTAGTATAGATCGTCTCGAAGCTTTCTTT.